This TCR beta chain appears in the sequencing data of a study of regulatory T cells in long-lasting Graves disease. Study-wide points: In persistent patients, shared public clonotypes (over 2,500) outnumbered those in new patients (966).

Sequencing libraries for TCR beta were prepared with iRepertoire HTBI primers and Arm-PCR of CDR3 regions. MiXCR was run by TCRdb on the multiplex PCR reads, yielding one entry per CDR3 protein. The repertoire includes roughly 420,000 distinct CDR3 sequences, 15% to 20% of them detected once, and around 23% sits in the top ten. Documented time point: newly diagnosed GD, antithyroid drugs for less than 3 months. TCR sequences were obtained from RNA taken from PBMCs. This clonotype was seen at least ten times. The antigen is undetermined. With 5 bases clipped from V and 2 bases from J, the junction kept 5 bases outside the gene matches. The CDR3 runs to 14 residues. The germline gives CDR1 SGHKS, CDR2 YYEKEE (reference sequence). These sequences were also reported in another study, on T cells in Graves' hyperthyroidism and ophthalmopathy.

This receptor was obtained from a woman in her late teens or twenties with Graves disease. The gene calls are TRBV5-5 and TRBJ2-7; TRBD1 agrees at 9 bases. The sequencing here drew on peripheral blood mononuclear cells (PBMCs), taken at new diagnosis, from a patient treated with antithyroid drugs. This chain's CDR3 is CASRPGQGPYEQYF. The CDR3 region has the DNA TGTGCCAGCAGACCTGGACAGGGGCCCTACGAGCAGTACTTC.